The clone carrying this TCR beta chain occurred a few times. Its target is not known. This sample is drawn from a study of beta chain features in type 1 diabetes. Reverse transcription of all isolated RNA meant that expressed TCRB transcripts were sequenced. Sequencing was performed with immunoSEQ multiplex PCR; in TCRdb, only in-frame clones are kept and a portion is missing. The sample contains 200,000 to 250,000 clones, about 25% of which appear only once. Study outcomes and limitations: Individuals with type 1 diabetes displayed fewer insertions and more deletions at VDJ junctions. Relative to healthy donors, patients appeared to have naive, central memory and Treg TCRB repertoires that were more similar.

Deletions cut 2 bases from V and 3 bases from J, with 10 bases between. Germline-derived CDR1 and CDR2 are MNHEY and SVGAGI. This CDR3 spans 14 amino acids. CD45RO/CCR7/CD25/CD127/CD95/CD27 staining was used to isolate CD4+ naive, central memory, regulatory and stem cell-like memory cells by sorting. Sequences were obtained from central memory CD4+ T cells from blood. This chain connects TRBV6-5 to TRBJ1-1, with a possible D match to TRBD1 (5 bases). This clonotype was obtained from a young man in good health. CDR3 region: CASSYEVRDTEAFF. CDR3 DNA: TGTGCCAGCAGTTACGAGGTCAGGGACACTGAAGCTTTCTTT.